These 25 T cell receptor beta chains came from one sample sequenced in a study of blood T cell repertoires in COVID-19. The protocol was immunoSEQ multiplex PCR, while the TCRdb copy is restricted to in-frame clones and leaves out a portion. The table includes a few hundred thousand clones, more than 75% detected once. Sequenced sample: PBMCs or T cells enriched from blood (not recorded which). These receptors all come from a man aged 25-45 years with acute COVID-19.

The V and J genes are TRBV7-3 and TRBJ2-3, with 8 bases aligning to TRBD1. V shed 4 bases, J shed 2 bases, and the junction held 5 bases outside the gene matches. Germline assignment: CDR1 SGHTA and CDR2 FQGTGA. The CDR3 is made up of 15 amino acids. This CDR3 reads CASSSGQGITDTQYF. CDR3 bases: TGTGCCAGCAGCTCCGGACAGGGAATCACAGATACGCAGTATTTT.

The chain uses TRBV4-1 and TRBJ1-1, with 7 bases matching TRBD1. The CDR3 is made up of 15 amino acids. The V gene end was trimmed by 1 base and the J gene end by 5 bases; junction bases not matched to a gene: 7. Germline CDR1 MGHRA, CDR2 YSYEKL. CDR3 residues: CASSQAQGTVTEAFF. The CDR3 DNA sequence: TGCGCCAGCAGCCAAGCACAGGGGACGGTGACTGAAGCTTTCTTT.

This clone was counted once. The chain joins TRBV7-2 to TRBJ2-7; D is undetermined. V dropped 5 bases and J dropped 4 bases, with 9 bases sitting between them. The CDR3 is made up of 12 amino acids. Germline-derived CDR1 and CDR2 are SGHTA and FQGNSA. The CDR3, as DNA: TGTGCCAGCAGCCTAAATTCGTACGAGCAGTACTTC. Encoded protein: CASSLNSYEQYF. The whole variable domain, filled in from reference TRBV7-2 and TRBJ2-7, reads GAGVSQSPSNKVTEKGKDVELRCDPISGHTALYWYRQSLGQGLEFLIYFQGNSAPDKSGLPSDRFSAERTGGSVSTLTIQRTQQEDSAVYLCASSLNSYEQYFGPGTRLTVT.

V is TRBV27 and J is TRBJ1-2; a weak D match, TRBD1 (6 bases). CDR1 and CDR2 from the germline V gene are MNHEY and SMNVEV (reference sequence). V was trimmed by 2 bases and J by 7 bases, leaving 11 bases between them. There are 13 residues in the CDR3. The CDR3 sequence: CASSLGGARGYTF. Written as DNA, the CDR3 is TGTGCCAGCAGTTTAGGGGGGGCTCGTGGCTACACCTTC.

This clone has only a few counts. V is TRBV4-2 and J is TRBJ1-5; D not certain. Germline V CDR1 and CDR2: LGHNA, YNFKEQ. The V gene lost 0 bases and the J gene lost 9 bases, with 9 bases spanning the gap. The length of the CDR3 is 13 residues. The CDR3: CASSQDRLAPQHF. Here the CDR3 DNA reads TGTGCCAGCAGCCAAGATCGGTTAGCGCCCCAGCATTTT.

This chain uses TRBV11-2 with TRBJ1-2; TRBD1 matches 8 bases. Germline V gene lookup returns CDR1 SGHAT and CDR2 FQNNGV. The CDR3 spans 16 residues. V shed 1 base and J 6 bases; nucleotides not matched to a gene: 10. This chain's CDR3 is CASSLGRGREWHGYTF. The CDR3 region has the DNA TGTGCCAGCAGCTTAGGCAGGGGGCGAGAATGGCATGGCTACACCTTC.

The chain employs TRBV12-5 and TRBJ2-3, with D maybe TRBD1 (6 bases). Germline V CDR1 and CDR2: LGHNT, FRNRAP. This CDR3 spans 15 amino acids. Deletions cut 0 bases from V and 4 bases from J, with 11 bases between. CDR3 amino acids: CASGLVQGFADTQYF. The CDR3 region has the DNA TGTGCTAGTGGTTTGGTACAGGGTTTCGCAGATACGCAGTATTTT.

V gene TRBV7-2 combines with J gene TRBJ1-5; TRBD1 might be the D (6 bases). From germline, CDR1 is SGHTA and CDR2 FQGNSA. The length of the CDR3 is 17 residues. V gave up 1 base and J gave up 1 base, with 14 bases separating them. This CDR3 reads CASSLVGGAQSNQPQHF. The CDR3 nucleotides are TGTGCCAGCAGCTTAGTCGGGGGGGCACAGAGCAATCAGCCCCAGCATTTT.

The chain carries TRBV5-1 and TRBJ2-5; D is possibly TRBD1 (6 bases). The V gene's germline CDR1 is SGHRS and CDR2 YFSETQ. V was shortened by 3 bases and J by 2 bases, with 8 bases between the two germline ends. This CDR3 has 13 amino acids. For the CDR3, the DNA is TGCGCCAGCAGCTCACAGGGTCAAGAGACCCAGTACTTC. Translating it yields CASSSQGQETQYF.

This chain links TRBV27 with TRBJ2-7; 8 positions agree with TRBD1. The germline CDR1 and CDR2 sequences are MNHEY and SMNVEV (reference sequence). This CDR3 contains 14 residues. The V gene end was trimmed by 3 bases and the J gene end by 4 bases; junction bases not matched to a gene: 5. The CDR3 DNA is TGTGCCAGCAGTTTCCAGGGGGCTTTTTACGAGCAGTACTTC. Residues: CASSFQGAFYEQYF.

V is TRBV28 and J is TRBJ1-5; D gene ambiguous. The CDR3 is 13 residues long. Between the trimmed V and J ends, which lost 10 bases and 7 bases, there was a span of 17 bases. Germline V gene data show CDR1 as MDHEN and CDR2 as SYDVKM. The CDR3 region is CATFRVGEQPQHF. CDR3 bases: TGTGCCACCTTCCGGGTGGGAGAGCAGCCCCAGCATTTT.

This clone was observed once. The J gene is TRBJ2-7, the V gene TRBV5-1, with 12 nucleotides matching TRBD2. This CDR3 spans 15 amino acids. Trimming removed 0 bases from V and 2 bases from J; junction bases left unmatched: 0. CDR1 SGHRS and CDR2 YFSETQ come from the germline V gene. The CDR3 sequence is CASSLGTSGAYEQYF. The CDR3 bases are TGCGCCAGCAGCTTGGGGACTAGCGGGGCCTACGAGCAGTACTTC.

The V gene is TRBV27, the J gene TRBJ2-1, with 7 bases fitting TRBD2. CDR3 length equals 13 residues. The V gene end was trimmed by 10 bases and the J gene end by 8 bases; junction bases not matched to a gene: 11. CDR1 MNHEY and CDR2 SMNVEV come from the germline V gene (reference sequence). CDR3: CATQRGYGYEQFF. For the CDR3, the DNA is TGTGCCACCCAGCGGGGCTACGGTTATGAGCAGTTCTTC.

J is TRBJ1-2 and V is TRBV27, with TRBD1 matching over 7 bases. The germline V gene has CDR1 MNHEY and CDR2 SMNVEV (reference sequence). The CDR3 length is 13 residues. Trimming at V came to 6 bases and at J to 8 bases, leaving 9 bases not matched to a gene. This CDR3 is CASRPQGVGGYTF. The DNA of the CDR3 is TGTGCCAGCAGGCCTCAGGGGGTGGGCGGCTACACCTTC.

This rearrangement joins TRBV19 to TRBJ2-5, with TRBD1 matching over 9 bases. From germline, CDR1 is LNHDA and CDR2 SQIVND (reference sequence). This CDR3 is built from 16 residues. The trim removed 8 bases at V and 1 base at J, leaving 11 bases unmatched. In DNA, the CDR3 is TGTGCCAGTTCCAGGGACAGGGATGATTTCCAAGAGACCCAGTACTTC. This translates into CASSRDRDDFQETQYF.

The genes are TRBV9 and TRBJ2-7, with D possibly TRBD2 on 6 matching bases. The CDR3 runs to 14 residues. Trimming removed 2 bases from V and 3 bases from J, with 12 bases in between. The germline CDR1 and CDR2 sequences are SGDLS and YYNGEE. CDR3 region: CASSVLDGGYEQYF. For the CDR3, the DNA is TGTGCCAGCAGCGTCCTGGACGGGGGCTACGAGCAGTACTTC.

V is TRBV30 and J is TRBJ1-6; TRBD1 matches at 7 bases. The junction had 11 bases not matched to a gene; V was cut back by 0 bases and J by 9 bases. The CDR3 is 16 amino acids. Germline V gives CDR1 GTSNPN, CDR2 SVGIG (reference sequence). Here the CDR3 reads CAWSVSTGFMSSPLHF. The CDR3 DNA sequence: TGTGCCTGGAGTGTCTCGACAGGGTTTATGAGTTCACCCCTCCACTTT.

The chain couples TRBV9 to TRBJ1-1, with D possibly matching TRBD1 (5 bases). CDR3 length equals 15 residues. V lost 2 bases, J lost 4 bases, and 15 bases lay in between. Germline CDR1 and CDR2: SGDLS and YYNGEE. CDR3: CASSVFGGIGTEAFF. CDR3 DNA sequence: TGTGCCAGCAGCGTGTTCGGGGGGATAGGCACTGAAGCTTTCTTT.

The chain uses TRBV30 and TRBJ2-5, with D tentatively TRBD1 (5 bases). The CDR3 spans 13 residues. V lost 8 bases and J lost 0, with 13 bases in between. Germline CDR1 is GTSNPN and CDR2 is SVGIG (reference sequence). Here the CDR3 reads CARGRDHQETQYF. CDR3 coding DNA: TGTGCCCGCGGCAGGGATCACCAAGAGACCCAGTACTTC.

This clone was counted many times. The V gene is TRBV7-9, the J gene TRBJ1-2; TRBD1 might be the D (5 bases). The CDR3 loop spans 14 amino acids. CDR1 is SEHNR, CDR2 FQNEAQ, per germline (reference sequence). The V end was cut by 6 bases, the J end by 2 bases, with 13 bases between. In DNA form, the CDR3 reads TGTGCCAGCAGTTCTCAGGGTTTCAACTATGGCTACACCTTC. It translates to CASSSQGFNYGYTF.

This chain connects TRBV6-4 to TRBJ1-5; 8 positions agree with TRBD1. Unmatched junction bases numbered 14, after V lost 7 bases and J lost 0 bases. The germline gives CDR1 MRHNA, CDR2 SNTAGT. The CDR3 runs to 18 residues. Written as DNA, the CDR3 is TGTGCCAGCAATGGGTCCAGGGGGCTTGGGTATAGCAATCAGCCCCAGCATTTT. This sequence encodes CASNGSRGLGYSNQPQHF.

This rearrangement joins TRBV19 to TRBJ1-2, with D possibly being TRBD1 (6 bases). Trimming removed 5 bases at V and 7 bases at J, with 11 bases between. Germline lookup yields CDR1 LNHDA and CDR2 SQIVND (reference sequence). The CDR3 extends over 12 amino acids. The CDR3: CASSAGALGYTF. CDR3 DNA: TGTGCCAGTAGTGCGGGGGCCCTTGGCTACACCTTC.

The chain couples TRBV19 to TRBJ1-4, with 9 nucleotides matching TRBD1. Germline CDR1 reads LNHDA; CDR2 reads SQIVND (reference sequence). The V gene end was trimmed by 6 bases and the J gene end by 7 bases; junction bases not matched to a gene: 15. The CDR3 is 17 residues long. Here the CDR3 reads CASSPWGGTGSGEKLFF. The CDR3 coding sequence is TGTGCCAGTAGCCCTTGGGGGGGGACAGGGAGCGGTGAAAAACTGTTTTTT.

The J gene is TRBJ2-3, the V gene TRBV5-1; 12 bases align to TRBD2. This CDR3 is 16 amino acids long. After removal of 2 bases from V and 2 bases from J, the junction contained 3 bases not matched to a gene. Germline lookup yields CDR1 SGHRS and CDR2 YFSETQ. The CDR3 reads CASSFRTSGATDTQYF. The CDR3 DNA reads as TGCGCCAGCAGCTTTCGGACTAGCGGGGCCACAGATACGCAGTATTTT.

Remarks on this clone: Other nucleotide sequences from this sample produce the same CDR3. The CDR3 DNA sequence: TGTGCCAGCAGCCAAGGAACAGGGAACACTGAAGCTTTCTTT. Translating gives CASSQGTGNTEAFF. The chain joins TRBV3-1 (or the pseudogene TRBV3-2) to TRBJ1-1; D is perhaps TRBD1 (5 bases). The germline CDR1 and CDR2 sequences are LGHDT and YNNKEL (reference sequence). The CDR3 sequence is 14 residues long. V dropped 1 base and J dropped 1 base, with 7 bases sitting between them.